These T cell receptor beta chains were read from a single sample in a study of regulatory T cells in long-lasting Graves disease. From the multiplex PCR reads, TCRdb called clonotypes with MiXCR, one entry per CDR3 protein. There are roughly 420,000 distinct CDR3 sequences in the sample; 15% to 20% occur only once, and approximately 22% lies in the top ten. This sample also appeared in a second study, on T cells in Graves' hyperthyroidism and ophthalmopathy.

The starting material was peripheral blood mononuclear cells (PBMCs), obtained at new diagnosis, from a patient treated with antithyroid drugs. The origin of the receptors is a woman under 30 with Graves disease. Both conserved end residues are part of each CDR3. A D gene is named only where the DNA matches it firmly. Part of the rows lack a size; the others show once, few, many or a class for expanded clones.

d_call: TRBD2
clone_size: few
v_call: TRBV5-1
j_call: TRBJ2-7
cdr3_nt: TGCGCCAGCACAGGACTAGCGGGGTCCTACGAGCAGTACTTC
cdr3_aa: CASTGLAGSYEQYF

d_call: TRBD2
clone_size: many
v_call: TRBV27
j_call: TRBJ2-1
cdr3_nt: TGTGCCAGCAGTTTGAATCTAGCGGGAGTCGCCAATGAGCAGTTCTTC
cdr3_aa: CASSLNLAGVANEQFF

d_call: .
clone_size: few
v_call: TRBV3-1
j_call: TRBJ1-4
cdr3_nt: TGTGCCAGCAGCCAAGCAGGGGTGAGGGGAAATGAAAAACTGTTTTTT
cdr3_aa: CASSQAGVRGNEKLFF

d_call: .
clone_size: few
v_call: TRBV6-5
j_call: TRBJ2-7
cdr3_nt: TGTGCCAGCAGTTACTCTCAGGCACCCTACGAGCAGTACTTC
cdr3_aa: CASSYSQAPYEQYF

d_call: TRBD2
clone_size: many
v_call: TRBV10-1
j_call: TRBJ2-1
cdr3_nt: TGCGCCAGCAGTGAGTCGATGGGAAGCGGGGTCGGCTATGAGCAGTTCTTC
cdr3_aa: CASSESMGSGVGYEQFF

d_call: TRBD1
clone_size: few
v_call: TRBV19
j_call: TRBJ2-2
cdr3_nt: TGTGCCAGCGCCCGCGACAGGGTGGATGGCGGGGAGCTGTTTTTT
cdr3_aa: CASARDRVDGGELFF

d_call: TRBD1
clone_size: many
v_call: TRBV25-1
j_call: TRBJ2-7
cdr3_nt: TGTGCCAGCAGTGAATATGGACAGGGTGCCTACGAGCAGTACTTC
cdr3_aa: CASSEYGQGAYEQYF

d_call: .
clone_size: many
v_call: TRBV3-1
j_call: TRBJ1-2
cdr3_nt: TGTGCCAGCAGCCAAGATTGGGCCTATGGCTACACCTTC
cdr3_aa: CASSQDWAYGYTF

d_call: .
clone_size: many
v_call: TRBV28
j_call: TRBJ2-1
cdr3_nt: TGTGCCAGCAGTCTACAGGGCTATGAGCAGTTCTTC
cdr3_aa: CASSLQGYEQFF

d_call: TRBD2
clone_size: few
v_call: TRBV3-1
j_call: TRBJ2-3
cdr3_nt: TGTGCCAGCAGCCATGGACTAGCGGGAGTGGATACGCAGTATTTT
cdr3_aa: CASSHGLAGVDTQYF

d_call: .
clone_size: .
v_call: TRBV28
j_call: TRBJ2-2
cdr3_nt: TGTGCCAGCATAACGTTGAGAGCCACCGGGGAGCTGTTTTTT
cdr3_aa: CASITLRATGELFF

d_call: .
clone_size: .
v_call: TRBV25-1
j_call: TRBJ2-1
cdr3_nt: TGTGCCAGCAGTGAAGATCTCCGAGATAGTGAGCAGTTCTTC
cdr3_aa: CASSEDLRDSEQFF

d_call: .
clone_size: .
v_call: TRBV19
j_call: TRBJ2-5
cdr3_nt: TGTGCCAGTAGTGAGGGGCTCCGAGAGACCCAGTACTTC
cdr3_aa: CASSEGLRETQYF

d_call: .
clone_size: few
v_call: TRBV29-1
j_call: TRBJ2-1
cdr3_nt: TGCAGCGCCCTGACAGGGACTTACAATGAGCAGTTCTTC
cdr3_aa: CSALTGTYNEQFF

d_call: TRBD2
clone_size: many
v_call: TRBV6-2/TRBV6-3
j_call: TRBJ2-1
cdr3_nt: TGTGCCAGCAGGTCCAAAGGACTAGCCTACAATGAGCAGTTCTTC
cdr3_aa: CASRSKGLAYNEQFF